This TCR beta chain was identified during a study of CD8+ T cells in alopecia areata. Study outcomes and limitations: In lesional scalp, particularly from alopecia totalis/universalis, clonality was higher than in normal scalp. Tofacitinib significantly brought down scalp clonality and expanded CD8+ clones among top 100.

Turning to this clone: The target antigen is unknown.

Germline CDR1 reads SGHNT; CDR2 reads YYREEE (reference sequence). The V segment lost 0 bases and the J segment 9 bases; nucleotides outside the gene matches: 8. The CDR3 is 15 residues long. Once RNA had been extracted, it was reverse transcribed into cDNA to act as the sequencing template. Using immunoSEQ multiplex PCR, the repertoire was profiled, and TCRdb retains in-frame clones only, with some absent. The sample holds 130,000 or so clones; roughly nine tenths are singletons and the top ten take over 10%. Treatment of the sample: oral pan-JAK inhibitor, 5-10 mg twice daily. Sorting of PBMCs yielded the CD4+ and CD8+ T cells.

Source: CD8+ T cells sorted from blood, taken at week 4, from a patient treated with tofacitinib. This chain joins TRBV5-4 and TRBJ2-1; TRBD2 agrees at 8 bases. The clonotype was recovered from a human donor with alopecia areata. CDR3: CASSLAGLVEAEQFF. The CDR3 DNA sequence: TGTGCCAGCAGCTTGGCGGGACTAGTTGAGGCTGAGCAGTTCTTC.